What follows is one T cell receptor beta chain and its context. The antigen it recognizes is unknown. Relative to the germline gene, one junction end is altered; a read error may explain this. The data are from a study of metastatic and nonmetastatic thyroid tumors (TCRdb year 2020). About the study as a whole: Repertoires from peripheral blood and from tumor or nodule tissue samples of malignant and benign thyroid patients were compared. What the research found in general, with its limitations: In both blood and tumor samples, TCR beta diversity was reported to be significantly higher in malignant tumors than in benign nodules.

Libraries were constructed by PCR. The run used an Illumina HiSeq 4000. High-throughput sequencing was used to profile the CDR3 region of the TCR beta-chain in every patient. Per the source publication's procedure: The researchers built a classifier to tell apart papillary thyroid cancer patients with distant metastasis, based on CDR3 differences among clinicopathological groups. Repertoire diversity was assessed with the Shannon index, and tumor-blood repertoire similarity with the Morisita-Horn index. In TCRdb, the public reads were trimmed at Q25 with fastp and aligned with MiXCR, with productive beta chains retained. The V and J calls reflect TCRdb's pipeline rather than the authors' work. The sample table lists 40,000 to 50,000 clones, roughly 4% of them with a count of one. Together, the top ten hold about 9.8% of the sample. Reading the germline V gene (reference sequence) gives CDR1 MNHEY and CDR2 SMNVEV. Spanning cysteine to phenylalanine, the CDR3 consists of 14 amino acids. Only CDR3 DNA remains: 42 bases, in frame from the first base.

No treatment had been received by any patient before thyroid surgery. The study retrospectively analysed patient clinical samples collected from the early 2010s to the late 2010s using T-cell receptor beta sequencing. This TCR came from a female donor with papillary thyroid cancer or a benign thyroid nodule (not recorded which). Some clones in this sample may be carry-over from other donors' samples. This chain is built from TRBV27 and TRBJ1-6; there is no confident call for the D gene. Specimen: blood. The DNA reads TGTTCCAGCGCCGGTGGGGTGCGAAATTCACCCCTCCACTTT. This encodes CSSAGGVRNSPLHF.